This TCR beta chain was documented in a study of blood T cell repertoires in COVID-19. Background on the study: The United States, Italy and Spain supplied acute and convalescent COVID-19 samples. T cells, B-cell-depleted T cells, or PBMCs provided the cDNA or gDNA that served as material.

The germline V gene encodes CDR1 WNHNN and CDR2 SYGVQD (reference sequence). This CDR3 comprises 14 residues. Unmatched junction bases numbered 5, after V lost 7 bases and J lost 3 bases. In the original workflow: Cell counts per sample came from amplifying reference gene primers. Clones were read by immunoSEQ multiplex PCR, and TCRdb kept only the in-frame ones, dropping some. The DNA gave D and trimming, while V, J and clone size come from that table. Seen here are some 250,000 clones, approximately 77% observed once, and the top ten hold roughly 3.1%. The receptor was derived from a woman under 30 with acute or convalescent COVID-19. Source material: peripheral blood. The chain employs TRBV10-1 and TRBJ2-2; 7 bases agree with TRBD1. The CDR3 here is CASNDQGDTGELFF. CDR3 DNA sequence: TGCGCCAGCAACGACCAGGGGGACACCGGGGAGCTGTTTTTT.